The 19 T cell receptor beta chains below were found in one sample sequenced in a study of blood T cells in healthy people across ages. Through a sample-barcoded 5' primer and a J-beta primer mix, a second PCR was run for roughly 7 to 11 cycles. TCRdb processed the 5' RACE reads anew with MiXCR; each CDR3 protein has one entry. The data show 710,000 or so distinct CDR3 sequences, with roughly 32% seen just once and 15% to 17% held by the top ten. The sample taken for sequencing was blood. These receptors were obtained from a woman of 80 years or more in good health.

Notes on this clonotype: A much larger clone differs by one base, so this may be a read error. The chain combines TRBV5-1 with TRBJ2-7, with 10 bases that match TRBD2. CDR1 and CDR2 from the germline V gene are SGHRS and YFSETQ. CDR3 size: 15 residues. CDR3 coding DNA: TGCGCCAACAGCTTAGCGGGGGGAACTTTCGGGGAGCAGTACTTC. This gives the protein CANSLAGGTFGEQYF.

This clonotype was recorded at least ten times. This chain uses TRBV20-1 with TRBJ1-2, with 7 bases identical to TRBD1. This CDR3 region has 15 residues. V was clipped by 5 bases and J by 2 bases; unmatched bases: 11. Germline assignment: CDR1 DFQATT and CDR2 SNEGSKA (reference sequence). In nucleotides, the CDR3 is TGCAGTGCTCCCCCGACGAGGGGGCCAAACTATGGCTACACCTTC. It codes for CSAPPTRGPNYGYTF.

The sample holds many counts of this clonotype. The CDR3 sequence: CASSLDSTYNEQFF. CDR3 DNA sequence: TGTGCCAGCAGTTTAGACAGCACCTACAATGAGCAGTTCTTC. This rearrangement joins TRBV12-3 or TRBV12-4 to TRBJ2-1; D remains ambiguous. The CDR3 extends over 14 amino acids. The ends were cut back, 1 base at V and 2 bases at J, with 6 bases in the middle.

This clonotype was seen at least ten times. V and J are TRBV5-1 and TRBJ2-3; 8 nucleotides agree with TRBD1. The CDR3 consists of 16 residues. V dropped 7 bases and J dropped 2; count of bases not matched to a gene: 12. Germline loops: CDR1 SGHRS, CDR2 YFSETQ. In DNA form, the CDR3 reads TGCGCCAGCGCGACCAGGACAGGGCTTAACACAGATACGCAGTATTTT. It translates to CASATRTGLNTDTQYF.

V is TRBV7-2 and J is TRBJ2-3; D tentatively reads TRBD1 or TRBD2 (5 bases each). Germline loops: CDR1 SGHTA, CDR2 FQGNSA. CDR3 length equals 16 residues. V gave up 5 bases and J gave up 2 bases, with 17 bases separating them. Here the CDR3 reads CASSPRGAGLTDTQYF. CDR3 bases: TGTGCCAGCAGCCCCCGTGGGGCGGGCCTCACAGATACGCAGTATTTT.

In DNA, the CDR3 is TGCGCCAGCAGACGGGAGACTAGCGGGAGCTACGAGCAGTACTTC. It is translated as CASRRETSGSYEQYF. The chain joins TRBV5-1 to TRBJ2-7; 12 bases map to TRBD2. V lost 5 bases and J lost 3; bases outside the gene matches: 6. Germline V gene lookup returns CDR1 SGHRS and CDR2 YFSETQ. The CDR3 runs to 15 residues.

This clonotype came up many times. The CDR3 loop is CASSVGDGRGTDTQYF. DNA of the CDR3: TGTGCCAGCAGCGTAGGCGACGGGCGTGGCACAGATACGCAGTATTTT. The chain recombines TRBV9 with TRBJ2-3; D ambiguous. This CDR3 spans 16 amino acids. V shed 0 bases and J shed 1 base, with 12 bases lying between them. Germline loops: CDR1 SGDLS, CDR2 YYNGEE.

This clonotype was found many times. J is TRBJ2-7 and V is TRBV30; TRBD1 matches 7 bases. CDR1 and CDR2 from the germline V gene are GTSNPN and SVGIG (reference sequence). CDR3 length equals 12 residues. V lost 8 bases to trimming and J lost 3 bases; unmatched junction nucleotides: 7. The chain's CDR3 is CARGQSIYEQYF. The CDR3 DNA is TGTGCCAGGGGACAGTCAATCTACGAGCAGTACTTC.

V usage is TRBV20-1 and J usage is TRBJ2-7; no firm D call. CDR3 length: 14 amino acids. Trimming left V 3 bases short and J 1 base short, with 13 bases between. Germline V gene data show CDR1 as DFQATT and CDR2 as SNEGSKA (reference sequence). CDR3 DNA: TGCAGTGCTAGTTCGGGCAGACCTTCCTACGAGCAGTACTTC. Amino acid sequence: CSASSGRPSYEQYF.

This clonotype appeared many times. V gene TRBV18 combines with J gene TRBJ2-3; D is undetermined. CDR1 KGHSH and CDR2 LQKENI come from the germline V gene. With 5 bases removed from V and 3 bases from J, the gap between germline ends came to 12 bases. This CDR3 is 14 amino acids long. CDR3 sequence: CASSSSRRTDTQYF. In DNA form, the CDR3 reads TGTGCCAGCTCATCATCAAGGAGAACAGATACGCAGTATTTT.

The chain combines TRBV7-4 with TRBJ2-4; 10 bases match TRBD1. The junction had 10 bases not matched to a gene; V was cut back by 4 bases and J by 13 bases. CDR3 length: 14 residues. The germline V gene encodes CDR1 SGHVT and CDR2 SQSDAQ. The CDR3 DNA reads TGTGCCAGCAGCTCAGGGACAGGGGATATGAAGCAGTACTTC. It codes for CASSSGTGDMKQYF.

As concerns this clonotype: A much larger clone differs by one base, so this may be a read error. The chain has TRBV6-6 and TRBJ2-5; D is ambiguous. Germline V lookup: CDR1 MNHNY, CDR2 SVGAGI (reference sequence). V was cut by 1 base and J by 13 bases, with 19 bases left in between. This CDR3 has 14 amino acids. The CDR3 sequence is CASSYYLTSYERYF. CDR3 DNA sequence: TGTGCCAGCAGTTACTACCTAACCTCCTACGAGCGGTACTTC.

The CDR3 protein is CASSLKQGGANVLTF. The CDR3 DNA reads TGCGCCAGCAGCTTAAAACAGGGAGGGGCCAACGTCCTGACTTTC. V gene TRBV5-1 combines with J gene TRBJ2-6; a weak D match, TRBD1 (6 bases). The ends were cut back, 2 bases at V and 4 bases at J, with 10 bases in the middle. The germline gives CDR1 SGHRS, CDR2 YFSETQ. The CDR3 sequence is 15 residues long.

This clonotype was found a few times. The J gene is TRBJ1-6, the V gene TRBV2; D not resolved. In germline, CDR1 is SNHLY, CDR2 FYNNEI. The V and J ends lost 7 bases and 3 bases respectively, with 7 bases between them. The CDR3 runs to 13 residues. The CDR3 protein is CASTRDYNSPLHF. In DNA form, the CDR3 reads TGTGCCAGCACTCGGGACTATAATTCACCCCTCCACTTT. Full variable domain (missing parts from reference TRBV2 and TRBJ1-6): EPEVTQTPSHQVTQMGQEVILRCVPISNHLYFYWYRQILGQKVEFLVSFYNNEISEKSEIFDDQFSVERPDGSNFTLKIRSTKLEDSAMYFCASTRDYNSPLHFGNGTRLTVT.

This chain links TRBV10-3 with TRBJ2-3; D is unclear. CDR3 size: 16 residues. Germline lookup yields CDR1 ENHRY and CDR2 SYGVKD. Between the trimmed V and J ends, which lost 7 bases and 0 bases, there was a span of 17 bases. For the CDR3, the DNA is TGTGCCATCAATTCAGTGGGATCTGATAGCACAGATACGCAGTATTTT. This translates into CAINSVGSDSTDTQYF.

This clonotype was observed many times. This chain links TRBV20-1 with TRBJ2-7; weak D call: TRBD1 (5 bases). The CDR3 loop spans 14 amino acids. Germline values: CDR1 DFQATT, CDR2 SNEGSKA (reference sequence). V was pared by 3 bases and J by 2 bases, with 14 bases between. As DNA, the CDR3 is TGCAGTGCTAGGGACCAGGGAAGCACCTACGAGCAGTACTTC. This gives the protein CSARDQGSTYEQYF.

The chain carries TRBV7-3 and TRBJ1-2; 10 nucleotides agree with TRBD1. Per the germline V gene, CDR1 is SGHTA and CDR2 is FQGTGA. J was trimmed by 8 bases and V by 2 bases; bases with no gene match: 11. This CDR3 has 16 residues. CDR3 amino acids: CASSLDPPGQGQGYTF. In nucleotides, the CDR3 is TGTGCCAGCAGCTTAGACCCGCCGGGACAGGGGCAAGGCTACACCTTC.

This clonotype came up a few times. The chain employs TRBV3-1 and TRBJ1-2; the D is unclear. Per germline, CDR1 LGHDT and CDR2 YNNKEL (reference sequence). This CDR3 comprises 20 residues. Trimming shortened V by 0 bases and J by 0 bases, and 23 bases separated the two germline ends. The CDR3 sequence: CASSQDPRLVRTKTNYGYTF. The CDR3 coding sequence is TGTGCCAGCAGCCAAGATCCCCGTTTGGTCCGCACGAAAACTAACTATGGCTACACCTTC.

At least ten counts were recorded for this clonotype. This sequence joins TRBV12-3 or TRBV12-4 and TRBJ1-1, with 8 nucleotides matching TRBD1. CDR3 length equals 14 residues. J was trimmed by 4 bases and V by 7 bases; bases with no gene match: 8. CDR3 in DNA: TGTGCCAGCACCACCGGACAGGGAGCCACTGAAGCTTTCTTT. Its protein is CASTTGQGATEAFF.